This T cell receptor beta chain is drawn from a study of blood T cell repertoires in COVID-19. Some clones are missing from TCRdb's copy, which holds only in-frame ones; the method was immunoSEQ multiplex PCR. This table holds about 77,000 clones, 75% to 85% found once. Trimming stripped 4 bases from V and 0 bases from J, with 7 bases between. The germline V gene encodes CDR1 MNHEY and CDR2 SVGAGI. The CDR3 covers 14 residues. The genes are TRBV6-5 and TRBJ1-5; D is undetermined. Sequenced input: peripheral blood. This sequence was found in a woman aged 70-85 years with acute or convalescent COVID-19. CDR3: CASSSDYSNQPQHF. The CDR3 DNA sequence: TGTGCCAGCAGTTCAGATTATAGCAATCAGCCCCAGCATTTT.